The TCR beta chain described here comes from a study of vaccination effects on CD4 cells after COVID-19. Germline V gene data show CDR1 as SGHAT and CDR2 as FQNNGV. J was trimmed by 5 bases and V by 2 bases; bases with no gene match: 9. The CDR3 loop spans 15 amino acids. This clone was counted a single time. Its specificity is not known. The method was immunoSEQ multiplex PCR; TCRdb's version includes in-frame clones alone and lacks a portion of them. The sample carries around 46,000 clones, under 80% recorded once. Pools of viral peptides were used by the ViraFEST assay to expand antigen-specific CD4+ T cells ahead of sequencing. Around day 10 of culture, CD4+ T cells were separated out. SARS-CoV-2 infection was confirmed by PCR in the person between March and December 2020. Some 1.9 million PBMC per well were cultured with approximately 9.7 IU/ml IL-2 and about 10 ug/ml peptides.

The receptor's source is a human donor who had a prior SARS-CoV-2 infection. The chain is built from TRBV11-2 and TRBJ2-7; 7 bases match TRBD1. Sequenced material: CD4+ T cells from PBMCs cultured with a peptide pool, taken before COVID-19 vaccination. CDR3 residues: CASSLTYGQVHEQYF. The CDR3 coding sequence is TGTGCCAGCAGCTTAACCTACGGACAGGTTCACGAGCAGTACTTC.